A single sample gave rise to the 25 T cell receptor beta chains below, sequenced in a study of cytomegalovirus exposure and HLA in healthy donors. PCR used 60 Vbeta primers and 13 Jbeta primers. TCRdb keeps only in-frame clones here, not all; method: immunoSEQ multiplex PCR. The table records tens of thousands of clones, around 65% of them present only once. Specimen: PBMCs. These receptors were taken from a man in his sixties in good health and CMV-seropositive.

About this clone: At one end, the junction sequence differs from germline, possibly due to a read error. J is TRBJ2-5 and V is TRBV7-9; the D gene is possibly TRBD2 (5 bases). Per the germline V gene, CDR1 is SEHNR and CDR2 is FQNEAQ (reference sequence). The CDR3 is 12 amino acids. CDR3 protein: CSSDSLRGTQYF. Here the CDR3 DNA reads TGTTCCAGCGACTCCCTTCGGGGGACCCAGTACTTC.

J is TRBJ2-7 and V is TRBV9, with 10 bases lining up with TRBD1. V gave up 3 bases and J gave up 4 bases; unmatched junction bases: 7. Germline V gene sequence: CDR1 SGDLS, CDR2 YYNGEE. The CDR3 covers 15 residues. The CDR3 DNA reads as TGTGCCAGCAGCGGTTCCGGGACAGGGGTATACGAGCAGTACTTC. Translated: CASSGSGTGVYEQYF.

The chain carries TRBV6-1 and TRBJ1-2; D gene ambiguous. Germline-derived CDR1 and CDR2 are MNHNS and SASEGT. The CDR3 runs 14 residues. Between the trimmed V and J ends, which lost 8 bases and 8 bases, there was a span of 21 bases. The CDR3 reads CASGEDAKGKGYTF. CDR3 DNA: TGTGCCAGCGGGGAGGACGCAAAAGGAAAGGGCTACACCTTC.

The chain joins TRBV9 to TRBJ2-5; TRBD2 might be the D (6 bases). The CDR3 is 14 residues long. Per the germline V gene, CDR1 is SGDLS and CDR2 is YYNGEE. V was clipped by 1 base and J by 1 base, with 8 bases between them. The CDR3 DNA follows: TGTGCCAGCAGCGTACGGGGGTCCCAAGAGACCCAGTACTTC. Protein product: CASSVRGSQETQYF.

The chain employs TRBV7-2 and TRBJ1-2, with D maybe TRBD1 (5 bases). The CDR3 loop spans 13 amino acids. CDR1 SGHTA and CDR2 FQGNSA come from the germline V gene. V shed 5 bases and J shed 0 bases, with 7 bases lying between them. CDR3 sequence reads: CASSPRANYGYTF. CDR3 nucleotides: TGTGCCAGCAGCCCCAGGGCTAACTATGGCTACACCTTC.

The chain links TRBV6-5 to TRBJ1-1; D remains ambiguous. V was pared by 2 bases and J by 5 bases, with 9 bases between. CDR1 MNHEY and CDR2 SVGAGI come from the germline V gene. CDR3 size: 13 residues. The CDR3 loop is CASSYKSGTEAFF. In DNA, the CDR3 is TGTGCCAGCAGTTACAAGTCGGGGACTGAAGCTTTCTTT.

The rearrangement joins TRBV2 to TRBJ2-7; TRBD2 matches 7 bases. Germline-derived CDR1 and CDR2 are SNHLY and FYNNEI. The junction had 5 bases not matched to a gene; V was cut back by 7 bases and J by 2 bases. The CDR3 spans 13 residues. This chain's CDR3 is CASNGGTAYEQYF. The CDR3 nucleotides read TGTGCCAGCAACGGGGGGACGGCCTACGAGCAGTACTTC. Together with reference TRBV2 and TRBJ2-7, the CDR3 gives the full variable domain: EPEVTQTPSHQVTQMGQEVILRCVPISNHLYFYWYRQILGQKVEFLVSFYNNEISEKSEIFDDQFSVERPDGSNFTLKIRSTKLEDSAMYFCASNGGTAYEQYFGPGTRLTVT.

J is TRBJ1-6 and V is TRBV5-4, with 9 bases identical to TRBD1. Trimming took 0 bases from V and 10 from J; bases not matched to a gene: 2. CDR1 is SGHNT, CDR2 YYREEE, per germline (reference sequence). This CDR3 is built from 14 residues. CDR3 sequence: CASSLGQGVSPLHF. CDR3 nucleotides: TGTGCCAGCAGCTTGGGACAGGGGGTGTCACCCCTCCACTTT.

This clone appeared a few times. The chain is built from TRBV6-6 and TRBJ2-7, with TRBD2 matching over 12 bases. The ends lost 7 bases at V and 4 bases at J; junction bases unmatched: 5. The CDR3 loop spans 14 amino acids. Per germline, CDR1 MNHNY and CDR2 SVGAGI (reference sequence). The CDR3 sequence is CASTRLAGVYEQYF. The CDR3 DNA sequence: TGTGCCAGCACCCGACTAGCGGGAGTGTACGAGCAGTACTTC.

The chain has TRBV7-8 and TRBJ2-7; 9 bases fit TRBD1. CDR3 length: 14 residues. CDR1 SGHVS and CDR2 FQNEAQ come from the germline V gene. With V trimmed by 6 bases and J by 4 bases, 7 bases remained unmatched. The CDR3 DNA reads TGTGCCAGCAGATCGGGACAGGGTGGGTACGAGCAGTACTTC. It translates to CASRSGQGGYEQYF.

The J gene is TRBJ2-2, the V gene TRBV18; D unclear. The CDR3 is 16 residues long. The ends were cut back, 0 bases at V and 3 bases at J, with 11 bases in the middle. The germline CDR1 and CDR2 sequences are KGHSH and LQKENI. The CDR3 DNA is TGTGCCAGCTCACCACCTGAGCTACGGGACACCGGGGAGCTGTTTTTT. Its translation is CASSPPELRDTGELFF.

The chain employs TRBV18 and TRBJ1-5; 8 positions agree with TRBD1. Germline CDR1 reads KGHSH; CDR2 reads LQKENI. V gave up 4 bases and J gave up 3 bases; unmatched junction bases: 8. This CDR3 is built from 16 residues. In nucleotides, the CDR3 is TGTGCCAGCTCACAAGACAGGGGTCTATCCAATCAGCCCCAGCATTTT. The encoded protein is CASSQDRGLSNQPQHF. The full variable domain, with the rest looked up from reference TRBV18 and TRBJ1-5, is NAGVMQNPRHLVRRRGQEARLRCSPMKGHSHVYWYRQLPEEGLKFMVYLQKENIIDESGMPKERFSAEFPKEGPSILRIQQVVRGDSAAYFCASSQDRGLSNQPQHFGDGTRLSIL.

The chain has TRBV27 and TRBJ1-5; weak D call: TRBD1 (6 bases). This CDR3 comprises 17 residues. Per germline, CDR1 MNHEY and CDR2 SMNVEV (reference sequence). V was clipped by 3 bases and J by 4 bases, with 19 bases between them. The CDR3 is CASSFPGRTGRNQPQHF. The CDR3 DNA reads as TGTGCCAGCAGTTTCCCTGGTAGAACAGGGAGAAATCAGCCCCAGCATTTT.

The V call is TRBV6-5, the J call TRBJ2-7, with TRBD2 matching 13 bases. With 6 bases clipped from V and 5 bases from J, the junction kept 7 bases outside the gene matches. The CDR3 loop spans 15 amino acids. Germline CDR1 MNHEY, CDR2 SVGAGI. Here the CDR3 reads CASRRTSGSYHEQYF. The CDR3 region has the DNA TGTGCCAGCAGAAGGACTAGCGGGAGTTACCACGAGCAGTACTTC.

V gene TRBV5-1 combines with J gene TRBJ2-1, with 9 positions matching TRBD1. This CDR3 is built from 15 residues. Trimming removed 0 bases from V and 8 bases from J; junction bases left unmatched: 6. Germline CDR1 is SGHRS and CDR2 is YFSETQ. The CDR3 loop reads CASSLAGTGIYEQFF. CDR3 nucleotides: TGCGCCAGCAGCTTGGCCGGGACAGGGATCTATGAGCAGTTCTTC.

In its sample, this clone was seen a few times. J is TRBJ2-2 and V is TRBV11-2; maybe TRBD1 (6 bases). V was clipped by 1 base and J by 6 bases, with 18 bases between them. Germline assignment: CDR1 SGHAT and CDR2 FQNNGV. The CDR3 spans 17 residues. The CDR3 reads CASSLVGQGIRPGELFF. The CDR3 DNA reads TGTGCCAGCAGCTTAGTGGGGCAGGGGATACGGCCCGGGGAGCTGTTTTTT.

V usage is TRBV7-7 and J usage is TRBJ2-1; 9 positions agree with TRBD1. Germline trimming cut 2 bases from V and 9 bases from J; bases unmatched to any gene: 5. CDR3 length: 14 residues. Germline V CDR1 and CDR2: SSHAT, FNYEAQ (reference sequence). The CDR3 is CASSLTGQGGEQFF. CDR3 sequence (DNA): TGTGCCAGCAGCTTAACGGGACAGGGTGGTGAGCAGTTCTTC.

The chain employs TRBV6-5 and TRBJ2-5; tentative D call: TRBD1 (5 bases). The germline V and J ends were trimmed by 6 bases and 2 bases, with 10 bases remaining between them. The CDR3 contains 13 residues. Germline CDR1 is MNHEY and CDR2 is SVGAGI. The CDR3 here is CASSPGYQETQYF. The CDR3 nucleotides are TGTGCCAGCAGCCCAGGGTATCAAGAGACCCAGTACTTC.

This clone was seen a single time. This rearrangement joins TRBV5-3 to TRBJ2-1, with 8 bases that match TRBD2. TRBV5-3 is noted as an ORF with a role that remains uncertain. CDR3 length equals 11 residues. V gave up 9 bases and J gave up 6 bases; unmatched junction bases: 2. In DNA form, the CDR3 reads TGTGCCATCCGGGGGGGCAATGAGCAGTTCTTC. It is translated as CAIRGGNEQFF.

The V and J genes are TRBV4-2 and TRBJ2-3, with TRBD2 matching 13 bases. V was clipped by 3 bases and J by 3 bases; unmatched bases: 3. Germline assignment: CDR1 LGHNA and CDR2 YNFKEQ. CDR3 length: 16 amino acids. This CDR3 reads CASSHPTSGRTDTQYF. CDR3 DNA: TGTGCCAGCAGCCACCCGACTAGCGGGAGGACAGATACGCAGTATTTT.

This rearrangement joins TRBV10-1 to TRBJ2-5; 7 nucleotides align to TRBD2. The length of the CDR3 is 13 residues. Germline loops: CDR1 WNHNN, CDR2 SYGVQD (reference sequence). After removal of 8 bases from V and 5 bases from J, the junction contained 8 bases not matched to a gene. The CDR3 spells CASSDGRLETQYF. CDR3 in DNA: TGCGCCAGCTCAGACGGGAGGTTGGAGACCCAGTACTTC.

V usage is TRBV5-5 and J usage is TRBJ2-1; 10 bases match TRBD2. CDR1 and CDR2 (germline): SGHKS, YYEKEE (reference sequence). J was trimmed by 9 bases and V by 4 bases; bases with no gene match: 16. The CDR3 consists of 17 residues. This CDR3 reads CASSNWGGAGGPSEQFF. The CDR3 DNA follows: TGTGCCAGCAGCAATTGGGGGGGAGCGGGAGGGCCCTCTGAGCAGTTCTTC.

CDR3 amino acids: CAWSGTGSPTGELFF. The DNA for the CDR3 is TGTGCCTGGAGCGGGACAGGGTCGCCCACCGGGGAGCTGTTTTTT. The rearrangement uses TRBV30 and TRBJ2-2; 9 positions match TRBD1. The V gene's germline CDR1 is GTSNPN and CDR2 SVGIG (reference sequence). V lost 3 bases to trimming and J lost 4 bases; unmatched junction nucleotides: 6. The CDR3 has 15 amino acids.

This rearrangement joins TRBV6-1 to TRBJ2-5, with a possible D match to TRBD2 (7 bases). The DNA end is a closer match to TRBJ2-7, so the J assignment may be wrong. Looked up from germline, CDR1 is MNHNS and CDR2 is SASEGT. The CDR3 consists of 14 residues. The CDR3 coding sequence is TGTGCCAGCGGAGAACAGGGACTAACCTACGAGCAGTACTTC. Translating gives CASGEQGLTYEQYF.

The rearrangement joins TRBV2 to TRBJ2-7; TRBD1 matches 7 bases. The CDR3 is made up of 14 amino acids. Trimming removed 2 bases from V and 3 bases from J; junction bases left unmatched: 4. Germline assignment: CDR1 SNHLY and CDR2 FYNNEI. CDR3 loop: CASSEQGVLYEQYF. The CDR3 bases are TGTGCCAGCAGTGAACAGGGGGTTCTCTACGAGCAGTACTTC.